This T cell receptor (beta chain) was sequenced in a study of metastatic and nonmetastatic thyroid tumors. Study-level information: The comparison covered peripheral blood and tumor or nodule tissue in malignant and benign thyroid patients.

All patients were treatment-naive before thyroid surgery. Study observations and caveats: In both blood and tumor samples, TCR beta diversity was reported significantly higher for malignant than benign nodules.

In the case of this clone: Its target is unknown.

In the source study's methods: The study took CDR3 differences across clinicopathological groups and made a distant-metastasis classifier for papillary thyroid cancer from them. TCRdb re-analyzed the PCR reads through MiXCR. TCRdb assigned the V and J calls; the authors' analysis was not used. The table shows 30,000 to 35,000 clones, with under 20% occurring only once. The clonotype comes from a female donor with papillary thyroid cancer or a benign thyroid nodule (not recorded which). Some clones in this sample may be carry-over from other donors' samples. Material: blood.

The CDR3 region has the DNA TGCGCCAGCAGCTTGGGAATACTAGCGGGAGGCACCGGGGAGCTGTTTTTT. As protein: CASSLGILAGGTGELFF. The chain employs TRBV5-1 and TRBJ2-2; 12 nucleotides match TRBD2. The J segment lost 4 bases and the V segment lost 0 bases, leaving 4 bases of the junction unmatched. Germline V gene data show CDR1 as SGHRS and CDR2 as YFSETQ. The CDR3 totals 17 residues.